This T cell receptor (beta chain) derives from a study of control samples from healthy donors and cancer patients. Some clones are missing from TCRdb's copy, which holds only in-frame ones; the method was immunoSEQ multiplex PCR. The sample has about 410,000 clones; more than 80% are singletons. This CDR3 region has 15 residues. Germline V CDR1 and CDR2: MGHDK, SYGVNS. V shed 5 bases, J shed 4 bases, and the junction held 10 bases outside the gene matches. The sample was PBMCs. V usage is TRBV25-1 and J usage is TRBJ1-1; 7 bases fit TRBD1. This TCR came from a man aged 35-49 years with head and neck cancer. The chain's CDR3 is CASSKFTGEVTEAFF. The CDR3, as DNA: TGTGCCAGCAGTAAATTCACAGGGGAGGTCACTGAAGCTTTCTTT. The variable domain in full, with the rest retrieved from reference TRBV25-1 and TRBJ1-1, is EADIYQTPRYLVIGTGKKITLECSQTMGHDKMYWYQQDPGMELHLIHYSYGVNSTEKGDLSSESTVSRIRTEHFPLTLESARPSHTSQYLCASSKFTGEVTEAFFGQGTRLTVV.